This T cell receptor beta chain is drawn from a study of T cells in Graves' hyperthyroidism and ophthalmopathy. This clonotype was counted only a few times. Its matching antigen is unknown. Amplification of TCR beta CDR3 regions was performed using RNA transcripts as template. The TCR CDR3 first-round RT-PCR relied on the HTBI primer set. Each CDR3 protein gets one entry after TCRdb re-called the multiplex PCR reads with MiXCR. This sample has hundreds of thousands of distinct CDR3 sequences, with about 43% found just once. Diagnoses used clinical symptoms, serum thyroxine and TRAb, thyroid ultrasound and orbital computed tomography. Germline CDR1 and CDR2: DFQATT and SNEGSKA (reference sequence). The CDR3 spans 11 residues. V lost 3 bases to trimming and J lost 4 bases, with 7 bases between them. Study-level findings and limits: Blood also contained most expanded thyroid clonotypes above 0.001. Before onset, ophthalmopathy was predicted by the model a median around 6 months earlier.

Sequenced: peripheral blood or thyroid tissue (not recorded which). This chain uses TRBV20-1 with TRBJ2-7, with D unresolved. The source of this sequence is a young woman with Graves' hyperthyroidism. CDR3 loop: CSARPQYEQYF. The CDR3 coding sequence is TGCAGTGCTAGGCCTCAATACGAGCAGTACTTC.